The 8 T cell receptor beta chains in this list originate from one sample, sequenced in a study of neoadjuvant anti-PD-1 for oral cavity cancer. TCRdb keeps only in-frame clones here, not all; method: immunoSEQ multiplex PCR. The sample lists about 9,500 clones, around 70% seen once, with about 4% in the top ten. Time point reported: after neoadjuvant nivolumab, at surgical resection. The sequencing here drew on PBMCs, taken after nivolumab (anti-PD-1) treatment. These TCRs come from a person between 40 and 85 years old with oral cavity squamous cell carcinoma.

This chain joins TRBV30 and TRBJ2-3; 9 nucleotides align to TRBD2. There are 17 residues in the CDR3. Per germline, CDR1 GTSNPN and CDR2 SVGIG (reference sequence). V shed 4 bases and J 2 bases; nucleotides not matched to a gene: 13. This chain's CDR3 is CAWNSGRTPRATDTQYF. Here the CDR3 DNA reads TGTGCCTGGAACAGCGGGAGGACCCCGAGAGCCACAGATACGCAGTATTTT.

This chain uses TRBV4-1 with TRBJ1-1; D perhaps matches TRBD1 (5 bases). V shed 0 bases and J shed 3 bases, with 8 bases lying between them. CDR1 is MGHRA and CDR2 is YSYEKL in the germline V gene. The length of the CDR3 is 14 residues. This CDR3 is CASSQERQYTEAFF. CDR3 sequence (DNA): TGCGCCAGCAGCCAAGAGCGACAGTACACTGAAGCTTTCTTT.

The chain links TRBV7-2 to TRBJ1-1, with D maybe TRBD1 (5 bases). The CDR3 runs to 14 residues. With 4 bases removed from V and 5 bases from J, the gap between germline ends came to 14 bases. Germline V lookup: CDR1 SGHTA, CDR2 FQGNSA. CDR3 coding DNA: TGTGCCAGCAGCTACCGGGACCAAAGGACTGAAGCTTTCTTT. It specifies CASSYRDQRTEAFF.

The J gene is TRBJ2-5, the V gene TRBV15; 14 bases agree with TRBD2. The CDR3 has 15 residues. V gave up 5 bases and J gave up 4 bases; unmatched junction bases: 3. From germline, CDR1 is LNHNV and CDR2 YYDKDF (reference sequence). The CDR3 here is CATSVGLAGGETQYF. Written as DNA, the CDR3 is TGTGCCACCAGCGTAGGACTAGCGGGAGGAGAGACCCAGTACTTC.

The chain combines TRBV27 with TRBJ2-3; D possibly corresponds to TRBD2 (5 bases). Germline CDR1 MNHEY, CDR2 SMNVEV (reference sequence). The V and J ends lost 2 bases and 6 bases respectively, with 18 bases between them. This CDR3 spans 16 amino acids. In nucleotides, the CDR3 is TGTGCCAGCAGTTTAAGGGCGGGTCAGACAACTGATACGCAGTATTTT. Translating gives CASSLRAGQTTDTQYF.

V usage is TRBV30 and J usage is TRBJ1-1; the D is unclear. Germline V CDR1 and CDR2: GTSNPN, SVGIG (reference sequence). The V end was cut by 0 bases, the J end by 5 bases, with 10 bases between. The length of the CDR3 is 13 residues. The CDR3 coding sequence is TGTGCCTGGAGTGTTGCGGGGTATACTGAAGCTTTCTTT. Protein product: CAWSVAGYTEAFF.

This clone was detected a few times. CDR3 sequence (DNA): TGTGCCTGGGCCCAGGGAATGAACACTGAAGCTTTCTTT. It encodes CAWAQGMNTEAFF. The J gene is TRBJ1-1, the V gene TRBV30; tentative D call: TRBD1 (5 bases). The CDR3 runs to 13 residues. The germline CDR1 and CDR2 sequences are GTSNPN and SVGIG (reference sequence). Between the trimmed V and J ends, which lost 5 bases and 0 bases, there was a span of 10 bases. Filled out from reference TRBV30 and TRBJ1-1, the complete variable domain reads SQTIHQWPATLVQPVGSPLSLECTVEGTSNPNLYWYRQAAGRGLQLLFYSVGIGQISSEVPQNLSASRPQDRQFILSSKKLLLSDSGFYLCAWAQGMNTEAFFGQGTRLTVV.

V usage is TRBV6-6 and J usage is TRBJ2-7; 10 positions match TRBD2. CDR1 and CDR2 from the germline V gene are MNHNY and SVGAGI (reference sequence). The V gene end was trimmed by 4 bases and the J gene end by 1 base; junction bases not matched to a gene: 4. CDR3 length: 15 amino acids. The CDR3 protein is CASSFGLAVSYEQYF. The CDR3 DNA reads TGTGCCAGCAGTTTTGGACTAGCGGTTTCCTACGAGCAGTACTTC.